The 16 T cell receptor beta chains below all came from one sample that was sequenced in a study of cytomegalovirus exposure and HLA in healthy donors. PCR used 60 Vbeta primers and 13 Jbeta primers. Clones were sequenced by immunoSEQ multiplex PCR, and TCRdb holds only the in-frame ones, with some missing. Here the sample spans tens of thousands of clones, just over 70% being singletons. Source material: PBMCs. The source of these receptors is a man aged 55 to 70 in good health and CMV-seronegative.

V usage is TRBV12-5 and J usage is TRBJ2-5; possibly TRBD2 for D (5 bases). This CDR3 region has 12 residues. Germline assignment: CDR1 LGHNT and CDR2 FRNRAP. Trimming removed 1 base at V and 5 bases at J, with 5 bases between. Here the CDR3 reads CASGLERETQYF. The DNA of the CDR3 is TGTGCTAGTGGTTTGGAGCGGGAGACCCAGTACTTC.

The chain joins TRBV11-2 to TRBJ1-1; TRBD1 might be the D (5 bases). The CDR3 extends over 13 amino acids. Germline-derived CDR1 and CDR2 are SGHAT and FQNNGV. V shed 4 bases and J shed 0 bases, with 6 bases lying between them. CDR3: CASSWTMNTEAFF. Here the CDR3 DNA reads TGTGCCAGCAGCTGGACAATGAACACTGAAGCTTTCTTT.

The chain links TRBV7-2 to TRBJ1-5; no reliable D call. Trimming took off 1 base at V and 4 bases at J, with 8 bases between the two ends. Germline V gene data show CDR1 as SGHTA and CDR2 as FQGNSA. The CDR3 is 14 amino acids. DNA for the CDR3: TGTGCCAGCAGCTTAGGTTCGTTTAATCAGCCCCAGCATTTT. Protein product: CASSLGSFNQPQHF.

This chain joins TRBV4-1 and TRBJ1-6; possibly TRBD1 for D (6 bases). The CDR3 is made up of 17 amino acids. The germline gives CDR1 MGHRA, CDR2 YSYEKL. Trimming shortened V by 0 bases and J by 7 bases, and 16 bases separated the two germline ends. The CDR3 region is CASSQDTRAGENSPLHF. CDR3 coding DNA: TGCGCCAGCAGCCAAGATACTCGTGCAGGGGAGAATTCACCCCTCCACTTT.

This clone was observed a single time. The chain joins TRBV9 to TRBJ1-6; no definite D call. V lost 4 bases to trimming and J lost 8 bases, with 16 bases between them. Germline V lookup: CDR1 SGDLS, CDR2 YYNGEE. The CDR3 runs 15 residues. The CDR3 loop is CASSLRQRSDSPLHF. CDR3 DNA sequence: TGTGCCAGCAGCCTCAGACAAAGATCAGATTCACCCCTCCACTTT.

This CDR3 reads CASSEMSGAYTDTQYF. The CDR3 DNA is TGCGCCAGCAGTGAGATGAGCGGAGCTTACACAGATACGCAGTATTTT. The rearrangement joins TRBV10-1 to TRBJ2-3; a weak D match, TRBD2 (5 bases). The CDR3 length is 16 residues. V was cut by 2 bases and J by 2 bases, with 14 bases left in between. Germline CDR1 WNHNN, CDR2 SYGVQD (reference sequence).

The chain uses TRBV19 and TRBJ1-1, with TRBD1 matching over 8 bases. This CDR3 region has 14 residues. V was clipped by 4 bases and J by 5 bases; unmatched bases: 6. The germline V gene encodes CDR1 LNHDA and CDR2 SQIVND (reference sequence). This CDR3 reads CASSTQTGGTEAFF. Here the CDR3 DNA reads TGTGCCAGTAGTACCCAAACAGGGGGGACTGAAGCTTTCTTT. The variable domain in full, with the rest retrieved from reference TRBV19 and TRBJ1-1, is DGGITQSPKYLFRKEGQNVTLSCEQNLNHDAMYWYRQDPGQGLRLIYYSQIVNDFQKGDIAEGYSVSREKKESFPLTVTSAQKNPTAFYLCASSTQTGGTEAFFGQGTRLTVV.

This rearrangement joins TRBV27 to TRBJ2-7; TRBD1 matches 10 bases. CDR3 size: 16 residues. V gave up 6 bases and J gave up 0 bases; unmatched junction bases: 8. Germline values: CDR1 MNHEY, CDR2 SMNVEV (reference sequence). The CDR3 DNA reads as TGTGCCAGCAGGATAATCGGGACAGGGGTCTCCTACGAGCAGTACTTC. It is translated as CASRIIGTGVSYEQYF.

The chain employs TRBV9 and TRBJ2-1; TRBD2 matches 9 bases. This CDR3 has 15 amino acids. The V and J ends lost 4 bases and 4 bases, in that order; junction bases with no gene match: 6. Germline V gene data show CDR1 as SGDLS and CDR2 as YYNGEE. CDR3 bases: TGTGCCAGCAGCAGAGCGGGGGGAGGATACAATGAGCAGTTCTTC. Its translation: CASSRAGGGYNEQFF.

This clone was found a few times. This chain connects TRBV29-1 to TRBJ2-1; D remains unclear. CDR3 length: 10 residues. With 4 bases removed from V and 7 bases from J, the gap between germline ends came to 5 bases. From germline, CDR1 is SQVTM and CDR2 ANQGSEA. The CDR3 here is CSVAENEQFF. CDR3 nucleotides: TGCAGCGTTGCTGAGAATGAGCAGTTCTTC.

This clone turned up a few times. The rearrangement joins TRBV4-1 to TRBJ1-5, with TRBD1 matching 9 bases. The CDR3 covers 17 residues. The V gene's germline CDR1 is MGHRA and CDR2 YSYEKL. Trimming took 0 bases from V and 1 from J; bases not matched to a gene: 4. The CDR3 DNA sequence: TGCGCCAGCAGCCAAGAGCTGACAGGGGGGAGCAATCAGCCCCAGCATTTT. Its translation is CASSQELTGGSNQPQHF.

The chain combines TRBV9 with TRBJ2-1; TRBD2 aligns across 7 bases. The CDR3 length is 15 residues. J lost 6 bases, V lost 0 bases, and 6 bases had no gene match. Per germline, CDR1 SGDLS and CDR2 YYNGEE. CDR3 protein: CASSVEGRAGNEQFF. The CDR3 DNA sequence: TGTGCCAGCAGCGTAGAGGGGAGGGCCGGCAATGAGCAGTTCTTC.

The chain joins TRBV2 to TRBJ1-2; 10 bases fit TRBD1. Germline CDR1 SNHLY, CDR2 FYNNEI. CDR3 length: 14 amino acids. V trimming: 5 bases; J trimming: 3 bases; junction bases outside the gene matches: 3. The CDR3 DNA reads TGTGCCAGCAGTCTCGGACAGGGGGACTATGGCTACACCTTC. Translation gives CASSLGQGDYGYTF.

This chain uses TRBV12-5 with TRBJ2-3; 9 bases are a match to TRBD1. The V and J ends lost 2 bases and 3 bases, in that order; junction bases with no gene match: 6. Germline assignment: CDR1 LGHNT and CDR2 FRNRAP. The CDR3 sequence is 16 residues long. The CDR3 protein is CASGLTRGTGTDTQYF. The CDR3 DNA reads as TGTGCTAGTGGTTTGACACGAGGGACAGGGACAGATACGCAGTATTTT.

The rearrangement joins TRBV10-1 to TRBJ1-1; TRBD1 matches 7 bases. Germline CDR1 and CDR2: WNHNN and SYGVQD (reference sequence). Trimming removed 1 base from V and 2 bases from J; junction bases left unmatched: 4. The CDR3 length is 15 residues. CDR3 sequence (DNA): TGCGCCAGCAGTGAGTTTAAGGGGGCAAACACTGAAGCTTTCTTT. Translated, it gives CASSEFKGANTEAFF.

The J gene is TRBJ2-7, the V gene TRBV5-1; 10 nucleotides match TRBD1. Trimming cost V 4 bases and J 2 bases; bases outside gene matches: 3. This CDR3 is built from 14 residues. From germline, CDR1 is SGHRS and CDR2 YFSETQ. DNA of the CDR3: TGCGCCAGCAGCGGAGGACAGGGGGCCTACGAGCAGTACTTC. Translating gives CASSGGQGAYEQYF.